Presented here are 27 T cell receptor beta chains from one specimen sequenced in a study of blood T cells in healthy people across ages (dated by TCRdb to the mid-2010s). The library was built by means of 5' RACE. Sequenced using an Illumina HiSeq 2500. A second roughly 7 to 12 cycle PCR used a sample-barcoded 5' primer and a J-beta primer mix. TCRdb trimmed the raw reads at Q25, called clones with MiXCR and kept productive beta chains. All rows with the same CDR3 protein become a single entry with the most common DNA and genes. The sample yields about 680,000 distinct CDR3 sequences; 45% to 50% were counted once. The top ten clonotypes cover roughly a third of the sample. Sequencing was performed on blood. These receptor sequences come from a woman aged 55-69 years in good health.

The chain couples TRBV4-3 to TRBJ1-1, with D maybe TRBD1 (5 bases). CDR1 and CDR2 from the germline V gene are LGHNA and YSLEER. The CDR3 spans 13 residues. V lost 2 bases and J 5 bases, leaving 9 bases between the germline ends. CDR3 region: CASSQSGGTEAFF. The CDR3, as DNA: TGCGCCAGCAGCCAAAGTGGGGGTACTGAAGCTTTCTTT.

The rearrangement links TRBV7-8 to TRBJ2-1, with 10 bases identical to TRBD2. Germline V lookup: CDR1 SGHVS, CDR2 FQNEAQ. V shed 5 bases, J shed 2 bases, and the junction held 6 bases outside the gene matches. CDR3 length: 16 residues. This CDR3 reads CASSPQLAGAYNEQFF. The CDR3 DNA reads as TGTGCCAGCAGCCCTCAGCTAGCGGGAGCCTACAATGAGCAGTTCTTC.

The chain has TRBV6-2 or TRBV6-3 and TRBJ1-2, with a tentative D call TRBD1 (5 bases). Per the germline V gene, CDR1 is MNHEY and CDR2 is SVGEGT. The CDR3 loop spans 15 amino acids. Trimming cost V 7 bases and J 8 bases, with 23 bases left between them. CDR3 residues: CASTPTGTTHRGYTF. The CDR3 DNA is TGTGCCAGCACTCCAACCGGGACCACGCACCGGGGCTACACCTTC.

There are many counts of this clonotype. The chain employs TRBV9 and TRBJ2-7; 9 bases are a match to TRBD1. The germline CDR1 and CDR2 sequences are SGDLS and YYNGEE. V shed 3 bases, J shed 3 bases, and the junction held 10 bases outside the gene matches. The CDR3 spans 16 residues. CDR3 sequence: CASSGGTGGHGYEQYF. CDR3 nucleotide sequence: TGTGCCAGCAGCGGAGGAACAGGGGGCCATGGCTACGAGCAGTACTTC.

J is TRBJ2-3 and V is TRBV20-1; 8 nucleotides line up with TRBD2. This CDR3 has 15 amino acids. Germline V gene data show CDR1 as DFQATT and CDR2 as SNEGSKA (reference sequence). Germline trimming cut 6 bases from V and 4 bases from J; bases unmatched to any gene: 12. The CDR3 here is CSAPKREKGPDTQYF. The CDR3 DNA sequence: TGCAGTGCCCCTAAGCGGGAGAAGGGGCCAGATACGCAGTATTTT.

This sequence joins TRBV7-3 and TRBJ2-1, with 12 positions matching TRBD2. The CDR3 spans 18 residues. V lost 2 bases to trimming and J lost 3 bases; unmatched junction nucleotides: 8. Germline assignment: CDR1 SGHTA and CDR2 FQGTGA. The CDR3 DNA reads as TGTGCCAGCAGCTTATCTCCCGTGACTAGCGGGGGCTACAATGAGCAGTTCTTC. Its protein is CASSLSPVTSGGYNEQFF.

The chain uses TRBV27 and TRBJ2-6, with D hard to call. Germline CDR1 is MNHEY and CDR2 is SMNVEV (reference sequence). V was shortened by 2 bases and J by 2 bases, with 7 bases between the two germline ends. This CDR3 has 15 amino acids. CDR3 in amino acids: CASSLGWTGANVLTF. As DNA, the CDR3 is TGTGCCAGCAGTTTAGGTTGGACTGGGGCCAACGTCCTGACTTTC.

V and J are TRBV20-1 and TRBJ2-1; no definite D call. The CDR3 consists of 13 residues. Germline lookup yields CDR1 DFQATT and CDR2 SNEGSKA (reference sequence). The CDR3 is CSPGPLTYNEQFF. The CDR3 nucleotides are TGCAGCCCGGGTCCTCTCACCTACAATGAGCAGTTCTTC.

V gene TRBV5-1 combines with J gene TRBJ2-3; a possible D gene is TRBD1 (6 bases). V lost 0 bases, J lost 1 base, and 18 bases lay in between. The CDR3 runs to 18 residues. The germline gives CDR1 SGHRS, CDR2 YFSETQ. CDR3 loop: CASSLEPGTYRGTDTQYF. The DNA of the CDR3 is TGCGCCAGCAGCTTGGAACCTGGGACATACCGCGGCACAGATACGCAGTATTTT.

CDR3 DNA: TGTGCCAGCAGTCCCCAGGGACGAGCGGGAGGGCCTCCCTACGAGCAGTACTTC. Translation: CASSPQGRAGGPPYEQYF. The chain has TRBV28 and TRBJ2-7, with 10 bases matching TRBD2. The CDR3 consists of 18 residues. Germline V gene lookup returns CDR1 MDHEN and CDR2 SYDVKM. Trimming at V came to 5 bases and at J to 2 bases, leaving 15 bases not matched to a gene.

The chain has TRBV9 and TRBJ2-7, with D maybe TRBD1 (6 bases). The V end lost 4 bases, the J end lost 3 bases, and 14 bases lay between the germline ends. Per germline, CDR1 SGDLS and CDR2 YYNGEE. The CDR3 length is 14 residues. For the CDR3, the DNA is TGTGCCAGCAGCCCTCGGACAGAGGACTACGAGCAGTACTTC. Its protein product is CASSPRTEDYEQYF.

This chain uses TRBV4-3 with TRBJ2-7; 7 bases align to TRBD1. J was trimmed by 0 bases and V by 0 bases; bases with no gene match: 11. The germline CDR1 and CDR2 sequences are LGHNA and YSLEER. There are 18 residues in the CDR3. The CDR3 reads CASSQDQSRTGLSYEQYF. The CDR3 bases are TGCGCCAGCAGCCAAGATCAGAGTCGGACAGGACTCTCCTACGAGCAGTACTTC.

A remark on this clonotype: Lacking the conserved final phenylalanine or tryptophan, this CDR3 likely reflects a read error. The CDR3 DNA reads TGCAGTGCCCCTTCACGCCATGAGCAGTTCGTC. Amino acid sequence: CSAPSRHEQFV. The chain uses TRBV20-1 and TRBJ2-1; no reliable D call. V was trimmed by 6 bases and J by 8 bases, leaving 11 bases between them. The CDR3 spans 11 residues. CDR1 is DFQATT and CDR2 is SNEGSKA in the germline V gene (reference sequence).

This clonotype was seen a handful of times. V is TRBV12-3 or TRBV12-4 and J is TRBJ2-7, with 8 bases that match TRBD2. V was pared by 1 base and J by 7 bases, with 6 bases of the junction left unmatched. The CDR3 consists of 14 residues. The CDR3 DNA reads TGTGCCAGCAGTTTAGTAGGGTCGGGAGGGGAGCAGTACTTC. This translates into CASSLVGSGGEQYF.

This clonotype was recorded a few times. This chain connects TRBV7-2 to TRBJ2-7; possible D gene TRBD1, 6 bases. The CDR3 extends over 15 amino acids. CDR1 is SGHTA, CDR2 FQGNSA, per germline. Trimming cost V 1 base and J 2 bases, with 12 bases left between them. Written as DNA, the CDR3 is TGTGCCAGCAGCTTAGTGCAAGGGGGTGCCTACGAGCAGTACTTC. Protein: CASSLVQGGAYEQYF.

This clonotype was found a few times. The V call is TRBV2, the J call TRBJ1-2; D gene unclear. V was pared by 6 bases and J by 8 bases, with 19 bases between. CDR1 SNHLY and CDR2 FYNNEI come from the germline V gene. The CDR3 totals 14 residues. Here the CDR3 DNA reads TGTGCCAGCAGCTCGACGAAAGGCGGGTCCGGCTACACCTTC. Translating it yields CASSSTKGGSGYTF.

The chain has TRBV5-1 and TRBJ1-6; D is possibly TRBD1 (6 bases). The CDR3 contains 16 residues. Germline loops: CDR1 SGHRS, CDR2 YFSETQ. The germline V and J ends were trimmed by 0 bases and 7 bases, with 14 bases remaining between them. The DNA for the CDR3 is TGCGCCAGCAGCTTGGCCCAGGGACAAGGGAATTCACCCCTCCACTTT. This gives the protein CASSLAQGQGNSPLHF.

This clonotype was seen a few times. DNA of the CDR3: TGTGCCAGCAGACCACAGGGGGGGGTCGATGGCTACACCTTC. Translated, it gives CASRPQGGVDGYTF. V is TRBV28 and J is TRBJ1-2, with 8 bases lining up with TRBD1. Trimming cost V 6 bases and J 6 bases; bases outside gene matches: 9. Germline loops: CDR1 MDHEN, CDR2 SYDVKM. This CDR3 has 14 residues.

V usage is TRBV5-1 and J usage is TRBJ2-6, with 7 bases aligning to TRBD1. Trimming at V came to 4 bases and at J to 0 bases, leaving 7 bases not matched to a gene. The CDR3 sequence is 17 residues long. CDR1 and CDR2 (germline): SGHRS, YFSETQ. CDR3 sequence reads: CASSKGTDYSGANVLTF. CDR3 DNA sequence: TGCGCCAGCAGCAAAGGGACAGACTACTCTGGGGCCAACGTCCTGACTTTC.

The rearrangement links TRBV11-2 to TRBJ2-3; D is uncertain. CDR3 length equals 18 residues. Trimming removed 2 bases at V and 1 base at J, with 19 bases between. CDR1 is SGHAT and CDR2 is FQNNGV in the germline V gene. The CDR3 region has the DNA TGTGCCAGCAGCTTACTATATAGTCGAAATGGACGCACAGATACGCAGTATTTT. Amino acids: CASSLLYSRNGRTDTQYF.

The rearrangement joins TRBV24-1 to TRBJ2-1; 7 bases line up with TRBD1. CDR1 and CDR2 (germline): KGHDR, SFDVKD. This CDR3 is 16 amino acids long. V shed 4 bases, J shed 7 bases, and the junction held 12 bases outside the gene matches. The CDR3: CATSDPGQAWGNEQFF. The CDR3 DNA reads TGTGCCACCAGTGACCCTGGACAGGCCTGGGGGAATGAGCAGTTCTTC.

This clonotype occurred a few times. The chain is built from TRBV27 and TRBJ2-3; 7 nucleotides line up with TRBD1. There are 15 residues in the CDR3. Germline CDR1 is MNHEY and CDR2 is SMNVEV (reference sequence). Unmatched junction bases numbered 5, after V lost 5 bases and J lost 0 bases. The CDR3 region has the DNA TGTGCCAGCAGTGACAGGGATGCTAGCACAGATACGCAGTATTTT. This translates into CASSDRDASTDTQYF.

This clonotype was seen a few times. V usage is TRBV5-6 and J usage is TRBJ2-5; TRBD2 aligns across 14 bases. The ends lost 2 bases at V and 4 bases at J; junction bases unmatched: 4. CDR1 and CDR2 from the germline V gene are SGHDT and YYEEEE. CDR3 length equals 16 residues. The CDR3 reads CASSFLGLAGGETQYF. CDR3 nucleotide sequence: TGTGCCAGCAGCTTCCTCGGACTAGCGGGAGGAGAGACCCAGTACTTC.

J is TRBJ1-6 and V is TRBV2; D not resolved. CDR3 size: 11 residues. V was shortened by 5 bases and J by 8 bases, with 4 bases between the two germline ends. The germline CDR1 and CDR2 sequences are SNHLY and FYNNEI. DNA for the CDR3: TGTGCCAGCAGTTACGATTCACCCCTCCACTTT. Its translation is CASSYDSPLHF.

The chain combines TRBV9 with TRBJ2-3; D remains unclear. The CDR3 length is 13 residues. Germline V gene lookup returns CDR1 SGDLS and CDR2 YYNGEE. Trimming removed 2 bases from V and 4 bases from J, with 8 bases in between. As DNA, the CDR3 is TGTGCCAGCAGCGTCAGGAGCCCAGATACGCAGTATTTT. This translates into CASSVRSPDTQYF.

The DNA of the CDR3 is TGTGCCAGCACTCCTACGCGTTCTAACTATGGCTACACCTTC. Its protein product is CASTPTRSNYGYTF. The chain links TRBV6-5 to TRBJ1-2; D uncertain. In germline, CDR1 is MNHEY, CDR2 SVGAGI. The length of the CDR3 is 14 residues. V was cut by 7 bases and J by 0 bases, with 12 bases left in between.

This clonotype was observed a few times. The V gene is TRBV5-1, the J gene TRBJ2-1; possible D gene TRBD2, 6 bases. Trimming pared 4 bases from V and 5 bases from J, leaving 10 bases between. Germline assignment: CDR1 SGHRS and CDR2 YFSETQ. The CDR3 runs 13 residues. CDR3 DNA sequence: TGCGCCAGCAGCCGGGAGCACAACAATGAGCAGTTCTTC. Its protein product is CASSREHNNEQFF.